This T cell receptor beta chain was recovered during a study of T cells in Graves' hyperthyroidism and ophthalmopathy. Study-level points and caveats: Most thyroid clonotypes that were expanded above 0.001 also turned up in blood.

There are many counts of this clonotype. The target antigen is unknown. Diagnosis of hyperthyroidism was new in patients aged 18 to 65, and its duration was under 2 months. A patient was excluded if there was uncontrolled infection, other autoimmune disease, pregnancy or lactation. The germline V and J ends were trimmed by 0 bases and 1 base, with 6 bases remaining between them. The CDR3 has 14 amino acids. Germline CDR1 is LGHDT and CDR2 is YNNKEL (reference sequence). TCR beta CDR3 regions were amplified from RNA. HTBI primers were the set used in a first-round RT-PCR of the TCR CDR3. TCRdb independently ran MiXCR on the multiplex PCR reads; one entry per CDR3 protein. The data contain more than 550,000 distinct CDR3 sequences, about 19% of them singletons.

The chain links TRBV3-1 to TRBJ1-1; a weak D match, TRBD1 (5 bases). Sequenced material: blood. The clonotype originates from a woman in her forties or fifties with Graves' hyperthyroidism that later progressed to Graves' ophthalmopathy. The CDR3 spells CASSQETGNTEAFF. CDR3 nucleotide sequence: TGTGCCAGCAGCCAAGAAACAGGGAACACTGAAGCTTTCTTT.